Described below is a single T cell receptor beta chain sequence and its context. Its matching antigen is unknown. These data are taken from a study of identical twins. Study findings and constraints: Within cord blood, abundant beta clonotypes carried fewer insertions, but memory repertoires showed no such trend.

TCRdb re-called the 5' RACE reads through MiXCR, storing one row per CDR3 protein. The table includes hundreds of thousands of distinct CDR3 sequences, roughly 26% detected once. V lost 4 bases and J 4 bases, leaving 12 bases between the germline ends. CDR1 SGHTA and CDR2 FQGTGA come from the germline V gene. The CDR3 is made up of 14 amino acids. A further study also used this sample, focusing on T cells expressing NK-cell markers. That investigation notes: Dominance of the CD3+CD56-NKG2C+ fraction by these clonotypes also held in several donors.

This receptor was obtained from a woman aged 18-29 years in good health. The chain is built from TRBV7-3 and TRBJ2-3; D is perhaps TRBD1 (5 bases). The sequenced sample consisted of CD4+ T cells sorted from blood. This chain's CDR3 is CASSSKTVSDTQYF. CDR3 DNA: TGTGCCAGCAGCTCTAAGACAGTCTCAGATACGCAGTATTTT. The entire variable domain, with the rest obtained from reference TRBV7-3 and TRBJ2-3, is as follows: GAGVSQTPSNKVTEKGKYVELRCDPISGHTALYWYRQSLGQGPEFLIYFQGTGAADDSGLPNDRFFAVRPEGSVSTLKIQRTERGDSAVYLCASSSKTVSDTQYFGPGTRLTVL.